The clone carrying this T cell receptor (beta chain) was counted a single time. Its antigen is undetermined. The data stem from a study of T cell responses to AZD1222 COVID-19 vaccine. Study-wide findings and caveats: Compared with day 0, the breadth and depth of the Spike-specific TCR repertoire rose significantly after two doses of AZD1222. White British donors predominated, females outnumbered males, and clonal diversity was possibly underestimated.

Sequenced by immunoSEQ multiplex PCR; TCRdb stores in-frame clones only, minus some. The sample lists approximately 170,000 clones, 94% seen once, with roughly 4.6% in the top ten. V was trimmed by 2 bases and J by 4 bases, leaving 10 bases between them. The germline V gene encodes CDR1 SGHAT and CDR2 FQNNGV. The CDR3 covers 14 residues. This TCR derives from an adult who received the AZD1222 COVID-19 vaccine. The V gene is TRBV11-2, the J gene TRBJ2-3; TRBD1 might be the D (6 bases). Sequences were derived from peripheral blood, sampled 28 days after the second AZD1222 dose. CDR3 nucleotides: TGTGCCAGCAGCTTAAGGACAGCCCCAGATACGCAGTATTTT. Its translation: CASSLRTAPDTQYF.